Presented here are 28 T cell receptor beta chains from one specimen sequenced in a study of blood T cell repertoires in COVID-19. TCRdb keeps only in-frame clones here, not all; method: immunoSEQ multiplex PCR. This table has 250,000 to 350,000 clones, about 88% appearing once. The sample consisted of PBMCs or T cells enriched from blood (not recorded which). Source of these receptors: a man aged 55 to 70 who had recovered from COVID-19.

This clone was detected only once. The gene calls are TRBV7-3 and TRBJ1-1; 10 bases agree with TRBD1. V dropped 6 bases and J dropped 4; count of bases not matched to a gene: 5. The CDR3 has 14 residues. CDR1 SGHTA and CDR2 FQGTGA come from the germline V gene. CDR3 loop: CASSAGTGATEAFF. CDR3 DNA: TGTGCCAGCAGTGCCGGGACAGGGGCCACTGAAGCTTTCTTT.

This clone was recorded once. The chain recombines TRBV5-5 with TRBJ2-7; D is perhaps TRBD1 (5 bases). Germline V gene sequence: CDR1 SGHKS, CDR2 YYEKEE (reference sequence). This CDR3 spans 14 amino acids. Deletions cut 1 base from V and 2 bases from J, with 10 bases between. CDR3 loop: CASSLWGEPYEQYF. The DNA for the CDR3 is TGTGCCAGCAGCTTGTGGGGCGAGCCCTACGAGCAGTACTTC.

This chain connects TRBV5-5 to TRBJ1-6; D not resolved. Germline-derived CDR1 and CDR2 are SGHKS and YYEKEE (reference sequence). V was shortened by 0 bases and J by 7 bases, with 17 bases between the two germline ends. There are 17 residues in the CDR3. The CDR3 DNA reads as TGTGCCAGCAGCTTGGTCTTTGGGCAGATAGTAAATTCACCCCTCCACTTT. Protein product: CASSLVFGQIVNSPLHF.

This chain joins TRBV6-4 and TRBJ2-2; the match to TRBD2 covers 12 bases. Per the germline V gene, CDR1 is MRHNA and CDR2 is SNTAGT. V shed 5 bases, J shed 1 base, and the junction held 2 bases outside the gene matches. The CDR3 is made up of 16 amino acids. CDR3 sequence: CASSSTSGGNTGELFF. CDR3 DNA sequence: TGTGCCAGCAGTTCGACTAGCGGGGGGAACACCGGGGAGCTGTTTTTT.

This chain connects TRBV25-1 to TRBJ1-5; D uncertain. The CDR3 covers 16 residues. The V end was cut by 0 bases, the J end by 6 bases, with 15 bases between. In germline, CDR1 is MGHDK, CDR2 SYGVNS. CDR3 sequence reads: CASSEYSGPDRQPQHF. DNA for the CDR3: TGTGCCAGCAGTGAATATTCAGGTCCCGACCGTCAGCCCCAGCATTTT.

The V gene is TRBV11-2, the J gene TRBJ2-1; TRBD2 matches 10 bases. V lost 1 base, J lost 5 bases, and 8 bases stayed unmatched. The CDR3 extends over 17 amino acids. Germline loops: CDR1 SGHAT, CDR2 FQNNGV. This CDR3 is CASSLGTLAGAHNEQFF. CDR3 DNA: TGTGCCAGCAGCTTAGGAACTCTAGCGGGGGCCCACAATGAGCAGTTCTTC.

V gene TRBV18 combines with J gene TRBJ1-1; 7 bases are a match to TRBD1. The germline V gene has CDR1 KGHSH and CDR2 LQKENI. V lost 4 bases and J lost 1; bases outside the gene matches: 12. This CDR3 spans 17 amino acids. CDR3 bases: TGTGCCAGCTCACTTACAACCACAGGGGCTAAGAACACTGAAGCTTTCTTT. Residues: CASSLTTTGAKNTEAFF.

This chain links TRBV4-1 with TRBJ2-7; D call uncertain. The germline V and J ends were trimmed by 0 bases and 6 bases, with 12 bases remaining between them. CDR3 length: 14 amino acids. Germline values: CDR1 MGHRA, CDR2 YSYEKL. The CDR3 nucleotides are TGCGCCAGCAGCCAAGATCTTCGTCTCCGCGAGCAGTACTTC. This codes for CASSQDLRLREQYF.

The chain links TRBV12-5 to TRBJ1-2; D ambiguous. The CDR3 is 16 amino acids. V was pared by 4 bases and J by 0 bases, with 15 bases between. Germline V gives CDR1 LGHNT, CDR2 FRNRAP. DNA of the CDR3: TGTGCTAGTGGTTGCGGCACACTGAAAACTAACTATGGCTACACCTTC. This encodes CASGCGTLKTNYGYTF.

This clone was recorded a few times. Other DNA sequences in this specimen translate into the identical CDR3. The chain is built from TRBV30 and TRBJ2-1; D is possibly TRBD1 (5 bases). The CDR3 is 13 amino acids. Germline CDR1 reads GTSNPN; CDR2 reads SVGIG (reference sequence). Trimming stripped 1 base from V and 3 bases from J, with 7 bases between. The chain's CDR3 is CAWSADSYNEQFF. The CDR3 coding sequence is TGTGCCTGGAGTGCAGACAGCTACAATGAGCAGTTCTTC.

This clone was counted a single time. The chain combines TRBV3-1 (or the pseudogene TRBV3-2) with TRBJ2-3; 11 nucleotides line up with TRBD2. This CDR3 is built from 15 residues. The V gene end was trimmed by 4 bases and the J gene end by 1 base; junction bases not matched to a gene: 1. Germline values: CDR1 LGHDT, CDR2 YNNKEL (reference sequence). The CDR3 loop is CASSRLAGRTDTQYF. CDR3 nucleotide sequence: TGTGCCAGCAGCCGACTAGCGGGGCGCACAGATACGCAGTATTTT.

This sequence joins TRBV11-1 and TRBJ1-5; TRBD1 aligns across 7 bases. Germline V gene lookup returns CDR1 SGHAT and CDR2 FQDESV (reference sequence). Germline trimming cut 1 base from V and 4 bases from J; bases unmatched to any gene: 4. This CDR3 contains 15 residues. CDR3 in amino acids: CASSLGGTANQPQHF. CDR3 DNA: TGTGCCAGCAGCTTAGGTGGGACAGCTAATCAGCCCCAGCATTTT.

This chain connects TRBV6-5 to TRBJ1-1; D not certain. Per germline, CDR1 MNHEY and CDR2 SVGAGI. The CDR3 has 14 residues. V dropped 3 bases and J dropped 0 bases, with 8 bases sitting between them. The CDR3 nucleotides read TGTGCCAGCAGTTATTCCCAGATGAACACTGAAGCTTTCTTT. This gives the protein CASSYSQMNTEAFF.

The CDR3 coding sequence is TGCGCCAGCAGCCGCCTAACTAGGGGACAGGGGGCTCGAGAGACCCAGTACTTC. Protein: CASSRLTRGQGARETQYF. This chain joins TRBV4-1 and TRBJ2-5, with 12 nucleotides matching TRBD1. The CDR3 covers 18 residues. From germline, CDR1 is MGHRA and CDR2 YSYEKL. The trim removed 4 bases at V and 4 bases at J, leaving 13 bases unmatched.

The chain has TRBV15 and TRBJ2-7, with D possibly matching TRBD1 (5 bases). The germline CDR1 and CDR2 sequences are LNHNV and YYDKDF (reference sequence). This CDR3 contains 14 residues. The germline V and J ends were trimmed by 1 base and 5 bases, with 12 bases remaining between them. CDR3 loop: CATSRARARHEQYF. The DNA for the CDR3 is TGTGCCACCAGCAGAGCCAGGGCCCGCCACGAGCAGTACTTC.

The chain joins TRBV2 to TRBJ2-1, with 8 bases matching TRBD2. V lost 7 bases and J lost 8; bases outside the gene matches: 7. The CDR3 sequence is 13 residues long. CDR1 is SNHLY, CDR2 FYNNEI, per germline. CDR3 in DNA: TGTGCCAGCAAGGGACCGGGGGGGCATGAGCAGTTCTTC. As protein: CASKGPGGHEQFF.

The chain couples TRBV13 to TRBJ1-3; D gene ambiguous. The CDR3 covers 16 residues. The germline V and J ends were trimmed by 1 base and 0 bases, with 10 bases remaining between them. The germline CDR1 and CDR2 sequences are PRHDT and FYEKMQ (reference sequence). CDR3: CASSLDGFYSGNTIYF. CDR3 coding DNA: TGTGCCAGCAGCTTAGACGGGTTTTACTCTGGAAACACCATATATTTT. The full variable domain, rest sourced from reference TRBV13 and TRBJ1-3, is AAGVIQSPRHLIKEKRETATLKCYPIPRHDTVYWYQQGPGQDPQFLISFYEKMQSDKGSIPDRFSAQQFSDYHSELNMSSLELGDSALYFCASSLDGFYSGNTIYFGEGSWLTVV.

The gene calls are TRBV10-3 and TRBJ2-2; D possibly corresponds to TRBD1 (5 bases). The CDR3 length is 15 residues. V was cut by 0 bases and J by 6 bases, with 11 bases left in between. Per the germline V gene, CDR1 is ENHRY and CDR2 is SYGVKD. The CDR3 protein is CAISESSAGPGELFF. CDR3 DNA sequence: TGTGCCATCAGTGAGTCGAGCGCAGGGCCCGGGGAGCTGTTTTTT.

V usage is TRBV6-6 and J usage is TRBJ1-1; D might be TRBD1 (5 bases). V was pared by 6 bases and J by 1 base, with 9 bases between. There are 13 residues in the CDR3. Germline CDR1 is MNHNY and CDR2 is SVGAGI (reference sequence). CDR3 coding DNA: TGTGCCAGCAGGCTGACAGCGAACACTGAAGCTTTCTTT. Translated: CASRLTANTEAFF.

This clone was counted a single time. This chain joins TRBV5-1 and TRBJ1-3, with D unresolved. Trimming pared 1 base from V and 0 bases from J, leaving 5 bases between. There are 14 residues in the CDR3. CDR1 and CDR2 (germline): SGHRS, YFSETQ. The CDR3 bases are TGCGCCAGCAGCTTGACTTACTCTGGAAACACCATATATTTT. Translated: CASSLTYSGNTIYF.

This clone was seen just once. The chain combines TRBV7-9 with TRBJ2-5, with TRBD1 matching 12 bases. This CDR3 is 18 amino acids long. The V segment lost 1 base and the J segment 4 bases; nucleotides outside the gene matches: 10. The germline V gene encodes CDR1 SEHNR and CDR2 FQNEAQ (reference sequence). CDR3 sequence (DNA): TGTGCCAGCAGCTTAGTGGCGGGACAGGGGGCGGTGGGAGAGACCCAGTACTTC. Protein: CASSLVAGQGAVGETQYF.

Concerning this clone itself: This sample also contains other DNA sequences that code for the same CDR3. V and J are TRBV6-1 and TRBJ2-3; possible D gene TRBD1, 6 bases. Germline CDR1 reads MNHNS; CDR2 reads SASEGT. Trimming removed 2 bases at V and 0 bases at J, with 6 bases between. The length of the CDR3 is 14 residues. CDR3 loop: CASSETGSTDTQYF. CDR3 nucleotide sequence: TGTGCCAGCAGTGAAACAGGGAGCACAGATACGCAGTATTTT.

The chain recombines TRBV10-3 with TRBJ1-5, with unresolved D. The CDR3 totals 13 residues. Germline CDR1 reads ENHRY; CDR2 reads SYGVKD. The V and J ends lost 0 bases and 6 bases respectively, with 6 bases between them. The CDR3 is CAISESGSQPQHF. The CDR3 DNA is TGTGCCATCAGTGAGTCAGGGAGTCAGCCCCAGCATTTT.

V gene TRBV5-1 combines with J gene TRBJ2-1; 9 nucleotides agree with TRBD1. The trim removed 5 bases at V and 5 bases at J, leaving 8 bases unmatched. The CDR3 is made up of 15 amino acids. CDR1 and CDR2 from the germline V gene are SGHRS and YFSETQ. The CDR3 DNA is TGCGCCAGCAGGCGGGACAGGGCGGCGAACAATGAGCAGTTCTTC. Encoded protein: CASRRDRAANNEQFF.

The chain links TRBV4-1 to TRBJ1-6, with a possible D match to TRBD1 (6 bases). Trimming shortened V by 1 base and J by 0 bases, and 7 bases separated the two germline ends. Germline CDR1 and CDR2: MGHRA and YSYEKL. The CDR3 contains 16 residues. The CDR3 spells CASSQVQGSYNSPLHF. CDR3 DNA sequence: TGCGCCAGCAGCCAAGTACAGGGCTCCTATAATTCACCCCTCCACTTT.

The rearrangement uses TRBV4-3 and TRBJ2-6; TRBD1 matches 7 bases. The junction had 3 bases not matched to a gene; V was cut back by 3 bases and J by 1 base. CDR1 LGHNA and CDR2 YSLEER come from the germline V gene. The CDR3 totals 16 residues. DNA of the CDR3: TGCGCCAGCAGCCACGCCAGGGGGTCTGGGGCCAACGTCCTGACTTTC. It translates to CASSHARGSGANVLTF.

Worth noting for this clone: Other DNA sequences in the sample encode the same CDR3. This chain links TRBV5-1 with TRBJ2-7; 8 bases are shared with TRBD2. The CDR3 covers 15 residues. V trimming: 4 bases; J trimming: 5 bases; junction bases outside the gene matches: 11. Germline V CDR1 and CDR2: SGHRS, YFSETQ. Here the CDR3 DNA reads TGCGCCAGCAGCGGAACCGGGACTAGTCCACACGAGCAGTACTTC. Protein sequence: CASSGTGTSPHEQYF. Complete variable domain (other parts from reference TRBV5-1 and TRBJ2-7): KAGVTQTPRYLIKTRGQQVTLSCSPISGHRSVSWYQQTPGQGLQFLFEYFSETQRNKGNFPGRFSGRQFSNSRSEMNVSTLELGDSALYLCASSGTGTSPHEQYFGPGTRLTVT.

The genes are TRBV6-1 and TRBJ1-1; D unresolved. CDR3 length: 14 amino acids. Germline V CDR1 and CDR2: MNHNS, SASEGT. V lost 1 base and J 6 bases, leaving 12 bases between the germline ends. This chain's CDR3 is CASSEVPGIAEAFF. DNA of the CDR3: TGTGCCAGCAGTGAAGTACCAGGTATTGCTGAAGCTTTCTTT.